This T cell receptor beta chain was sequenced in a study of T cells in localized non-small cell lung cancer. The study, taken as a whole, reports: Longer survival (overall) was linked to higher T cell density in blood.

Concerning this clone itself: The antigen is not known.

Measured with immunoSEQ multiplex PCR; TCRdb has only the in-frame clones, and not every one. The profile shows around 50,000 clones, around 87% of them singletons. This CDR3 is built from 17 residues. Germline V gene sequence: CDR1 MNHNS, CDR2 SASEGT. V was trimmed by 0 bases and J by 4 bases, leaving 18 bases between them. This receptor was identified in a female donor with stage II lung adenocarcinoma. The chain uses TRBV6-1 and TRBJ1-2; D perhaps matches TRBD1 (6 bases). The sample in question was PBMCs, obtained before any cancer treatment. The CDR3 nucleotides are TGTGCCAGCAGTGAAGCGTACGGGGGCGAAGGTCCCTATGGCTACACCTTC. Encoded protein: CASSEAYGGEGPYGYTF.